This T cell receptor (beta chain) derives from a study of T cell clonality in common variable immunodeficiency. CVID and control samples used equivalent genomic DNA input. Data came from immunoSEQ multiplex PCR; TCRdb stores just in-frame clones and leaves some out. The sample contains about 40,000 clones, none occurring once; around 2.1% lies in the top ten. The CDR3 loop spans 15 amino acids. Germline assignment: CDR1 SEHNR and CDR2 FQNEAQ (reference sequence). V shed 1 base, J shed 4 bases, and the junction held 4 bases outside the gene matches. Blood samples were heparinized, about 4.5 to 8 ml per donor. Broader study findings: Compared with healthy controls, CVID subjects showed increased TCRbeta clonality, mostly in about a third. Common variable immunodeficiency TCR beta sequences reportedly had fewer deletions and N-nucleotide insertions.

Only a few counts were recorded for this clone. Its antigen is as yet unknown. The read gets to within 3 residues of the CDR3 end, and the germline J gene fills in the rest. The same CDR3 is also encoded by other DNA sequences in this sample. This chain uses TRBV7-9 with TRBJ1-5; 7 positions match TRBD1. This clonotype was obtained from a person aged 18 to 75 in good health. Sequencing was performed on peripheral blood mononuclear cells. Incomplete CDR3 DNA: TGTGCCAGCAGCTTAGATGGCAGGGGGAATCAGCCC. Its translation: CASSLDGRGNQP. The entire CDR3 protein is CASSLDGRGNQPQHF.